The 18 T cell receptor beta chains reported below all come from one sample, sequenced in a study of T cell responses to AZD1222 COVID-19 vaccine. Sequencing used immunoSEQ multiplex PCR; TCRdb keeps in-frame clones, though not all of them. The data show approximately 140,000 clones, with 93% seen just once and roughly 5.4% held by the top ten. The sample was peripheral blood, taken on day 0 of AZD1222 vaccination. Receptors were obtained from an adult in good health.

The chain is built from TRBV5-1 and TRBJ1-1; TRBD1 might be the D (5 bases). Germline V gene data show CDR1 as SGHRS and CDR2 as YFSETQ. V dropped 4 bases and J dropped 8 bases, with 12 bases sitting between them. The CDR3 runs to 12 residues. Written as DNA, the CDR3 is TGCGCCAGCAGCCCCTCGGGGCTCGAAGCTTTCTTT. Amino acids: CASSPSGLEAFF.

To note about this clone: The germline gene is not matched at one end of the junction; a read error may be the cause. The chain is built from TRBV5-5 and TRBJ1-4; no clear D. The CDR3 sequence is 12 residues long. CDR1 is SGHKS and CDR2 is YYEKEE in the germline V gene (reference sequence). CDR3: CASSLAGLGKTF. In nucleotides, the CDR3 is TGTGCCAGCAGCTTGGCCGGGTTAGGAAAGACCTTT.

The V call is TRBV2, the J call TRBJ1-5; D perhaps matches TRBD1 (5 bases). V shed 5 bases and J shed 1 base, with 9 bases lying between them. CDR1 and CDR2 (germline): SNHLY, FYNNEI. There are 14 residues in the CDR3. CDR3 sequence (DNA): TGTGCCAGCAGTTCTACAGGCAGCAATCAGCCCCAGCATTTT. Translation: CASSSTGSNQPQHF.

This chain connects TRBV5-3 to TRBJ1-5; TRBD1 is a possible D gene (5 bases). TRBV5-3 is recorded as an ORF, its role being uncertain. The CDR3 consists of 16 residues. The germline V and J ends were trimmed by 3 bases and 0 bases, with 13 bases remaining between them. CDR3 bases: TGTGCCAGAAGCTACACTAGACAGAATAGCAATCAGCCCCAGCATTTT. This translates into CARSYTRQNSNQPQHF.

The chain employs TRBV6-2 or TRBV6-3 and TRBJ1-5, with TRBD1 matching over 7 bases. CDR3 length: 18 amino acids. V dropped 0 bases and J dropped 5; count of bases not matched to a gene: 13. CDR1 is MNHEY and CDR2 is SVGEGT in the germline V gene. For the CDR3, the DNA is TGTGCCAGCAGTTACTCAGTCTTGACAGGGCAATTCGATCAGCCCCAGCATTTT. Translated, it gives CASSYSVLTGQFDQPQHF.

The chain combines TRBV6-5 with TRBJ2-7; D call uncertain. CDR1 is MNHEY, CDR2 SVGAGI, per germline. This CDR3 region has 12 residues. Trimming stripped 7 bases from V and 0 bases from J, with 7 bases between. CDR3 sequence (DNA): TGTGCCAGCACAGTCAGCTCCTACGAGCAGTACTTC. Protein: CASTVSSYEQYF.

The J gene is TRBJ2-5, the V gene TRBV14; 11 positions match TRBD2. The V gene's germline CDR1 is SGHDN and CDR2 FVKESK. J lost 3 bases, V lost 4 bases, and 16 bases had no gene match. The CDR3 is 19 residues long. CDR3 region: CASSPRRGLAGLFEETQYF. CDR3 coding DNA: TGTGCCAGCAGCCCACGACGCGGACTAGCGGGCCTATTTGAAGAGACCCAGTACTTC.

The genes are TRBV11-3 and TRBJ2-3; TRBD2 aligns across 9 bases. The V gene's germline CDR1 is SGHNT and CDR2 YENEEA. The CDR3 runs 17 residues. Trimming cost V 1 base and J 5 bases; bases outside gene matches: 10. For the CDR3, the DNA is TGTGCCAGCAGCTTAGGGACCTATAGCGGGAGAGGAGATACGCAGTATTTT. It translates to CASSLGTYSGRGDTQYF.

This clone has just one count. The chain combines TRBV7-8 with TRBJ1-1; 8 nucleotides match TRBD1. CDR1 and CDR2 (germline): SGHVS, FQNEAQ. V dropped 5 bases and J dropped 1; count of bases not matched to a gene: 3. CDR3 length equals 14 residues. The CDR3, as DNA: TGTGCCAGCAGCCTACAGGGGGGGAACACTGAAGCTTTCTTT. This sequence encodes CASSLQGGNTEAFF.

The CDR3 loop is CASSSGLRNTGELFF. The CDR3 DNA sequence: TGCGCCAGCAGCTCAGGTCTCCGTAACACCGGGGAGCTGTTTTTT. The V gene is TRBV5-1, the J gene TRBJ2-2; no reliable D call. Trimming removed 3 bases from V and 2 bases from J, with 11 bases in between. Germline V gene sequence: CDR1 SGHRS, CDR2 YFSETQ. The CDR3 spans 15 residues.

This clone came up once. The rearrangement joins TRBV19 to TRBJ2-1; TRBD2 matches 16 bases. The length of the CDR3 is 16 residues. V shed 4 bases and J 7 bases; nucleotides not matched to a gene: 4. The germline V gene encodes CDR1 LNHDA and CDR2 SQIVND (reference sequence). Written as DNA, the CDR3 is TGTGCCAGTAGTAGCCCGGGACTAGCGGGGGGGAATGAGCAGTTCTTC. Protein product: CASSSPGLAGGNEQFF.

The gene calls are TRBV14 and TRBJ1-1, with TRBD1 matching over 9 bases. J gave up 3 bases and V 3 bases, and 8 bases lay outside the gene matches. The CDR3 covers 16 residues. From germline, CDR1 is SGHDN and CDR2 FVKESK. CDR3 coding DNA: TGTGCCAGCAGCCAGGTTCGCGGGACAGGGTACACTGAAGCTTTCTTT. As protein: CASSQVRGTGYTEAFF.

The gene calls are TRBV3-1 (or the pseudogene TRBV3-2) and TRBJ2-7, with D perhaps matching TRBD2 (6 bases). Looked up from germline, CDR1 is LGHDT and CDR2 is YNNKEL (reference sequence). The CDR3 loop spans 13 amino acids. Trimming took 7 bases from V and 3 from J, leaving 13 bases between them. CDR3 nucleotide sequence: TGTGCCAGCACCCTCTCGGGGGACTACGAGCAGTACTTC. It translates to CASTLSGDYEQYF.

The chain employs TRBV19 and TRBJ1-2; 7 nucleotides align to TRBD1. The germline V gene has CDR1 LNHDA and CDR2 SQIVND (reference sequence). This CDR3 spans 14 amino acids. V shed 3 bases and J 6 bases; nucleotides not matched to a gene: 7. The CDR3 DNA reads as TGTGCCAGTAGTATCGGGACAGTAAACGATGGCTACACCTTC. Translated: CASSIGTVNDGYTF.

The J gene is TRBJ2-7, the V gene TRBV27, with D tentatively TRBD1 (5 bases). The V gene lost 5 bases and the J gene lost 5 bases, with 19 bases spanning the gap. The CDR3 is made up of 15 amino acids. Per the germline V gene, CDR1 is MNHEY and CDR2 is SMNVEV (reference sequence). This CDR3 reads CASSRQREVAHEQYF. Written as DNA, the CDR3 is TGTGCCAGCAGTCGACAGAGAGAAGTGGCCCACGAGCAGTACTTC.

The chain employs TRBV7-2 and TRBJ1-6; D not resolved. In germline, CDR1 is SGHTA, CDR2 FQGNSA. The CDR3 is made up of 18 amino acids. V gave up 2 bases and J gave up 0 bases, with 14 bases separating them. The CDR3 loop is CASSLSHSGSSYNSPLHF. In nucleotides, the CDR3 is TGTGCCAGCAGCTTATCTCATTCGGGGTCCTCCTATAATTCACCCCTCCACTTT.

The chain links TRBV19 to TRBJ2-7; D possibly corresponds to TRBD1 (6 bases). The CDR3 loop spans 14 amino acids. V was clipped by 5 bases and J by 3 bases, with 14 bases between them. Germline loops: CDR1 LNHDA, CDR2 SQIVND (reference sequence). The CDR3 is CASSLRTENYEQYF. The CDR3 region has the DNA TGTGCCAGTAGTCTGCGGACAGAGAACTACGAGCAGTACTTC.

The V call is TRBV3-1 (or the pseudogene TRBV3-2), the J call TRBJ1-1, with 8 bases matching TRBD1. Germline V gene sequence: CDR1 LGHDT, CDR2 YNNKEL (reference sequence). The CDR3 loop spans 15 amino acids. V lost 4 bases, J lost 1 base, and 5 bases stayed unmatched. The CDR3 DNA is TGTGCCAGCAGCCCTACAGGGGGATCGAACACTGAAGCTTTCTTT. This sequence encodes CASSPTGGSNTEAFF.